This T cell receptor beta chain was retrieved from a study of Tregs in tolerant kidney transplant recipients. Whole-study context: Sorting of CD4+CD25+CD127- cells followed 3-day belatacept mixed lymphocyte reactions, sometimes with roughly five-day graft donor restimulation. Antibodies separated recipient from donor cells.

TCRdb's table, derived via immunoSEQ multiplex PCR, lists solely in-frame clones and lacks some. This table holds tens of thousands of clones, roughly 96% found once. In regard to this clone: Its antigen is unidentified.

The germline V gene has CDR1 KGHSH and CDR2 LQKENI. The CDR3 covers 12 residues. The germline V and J ends were trimmed by 3 bases and 8 bases, with 10 bases remaining between them. The rearrangement joins TRBV18 to TRBJ1-1; D not certain. The source material was Tregs from blood cultured with allogeneic cells. The TCR originated in a human donor in good health. The CDR3 coding sequence is TGTGCCAGCTCACCGCAGACAAGGGAAGCTTTCTTT. As protein: CASSPQTREAFF.